What follows are 21 T cell receptor beta chains derived from one specimen sequenced in a study of T cells in Graves' hyperthyroidism and ophthalmopathy. TCR beta CDR3 regions were amplified from RNA transcripts. HTBI primers drove first-round RT-PCR of the TCR CDR3. Using its own MiXCR run on the multiplex PCR reads, TCRdb lists one record per CDR3 protein. Of around 620,000 distinct CDR3 sequences detected, 13% to 15% appear once; the ten largest clones hold over 6%. The sequencing sample was made of blood. The receptors stem from a woman aged 18-35 years with Graves' ophthalmopathy.

In this sample, this clonotype turned up many times. The genes are TRBV7-8 and TRBJ2-1, with D perhaps matching TRBD2 (5 bases). CDR3 length: 15 residues. Germline V gives CDR1 SGHVS, CDR2 FQNEAQ. V lost 1 base, J lost 8 bases, and 15 bases lay in between. CDR3: CASSLVEPDWDEQFF. CDR3 nucleotide sequence: TGTGCCAGCAGCTTAGTTGAACCGGACTGGGATGAGCAGTTCTTC. Supplemented by reference TRBV7-8 and TRBJ2-1, the full variable domain reads GAGVSQSPRYKVAKRGQDVALRCDPISGHVSLFWYQQALGQGPEFLTYFQNEAQLDKSGLPSDRFFAERPEGSVSTLKIQRTQQEDSAVYLCASSLVEPDWDEQFFGPGTRLTVL.

There are many counts of this clonotype. The V call is TRBV5-1, the J call TRBJ1-3; D is unresolved. The CDR3 is 14 residues long. From germline, CDR1 is SGHRS and CDR2 YFSETQ. Trimming cost V 3 bases and J 3 bases, with 10 bases left between them. The CDR3 region has the DNA TGCGCCAGCAGCTCCTTGGCGGGTGGAAACACCATATATTTT. As protein: CASSSLAGGNTIYF.

This clonotype occurred many times. The chain carries TRBV28 and TRBJ1-2; TRBD1 agrees at 9 bases. CDR3 length: 17 residues. Looked up from germline, CDR1 is MDHEN and CDR2 is SYDVKM. V shed 5 bases, J shed 1 base, and the junction held 11 bases outside the gene matches. CDR3 residues: CASSTQTGGIGNYGYTF. In nucleotides, the CDR3 is TGTGCCAGCAGTACCCAGACAGGGGGAATTGGTAACTATGGCTACACCTTC.

This rearrangement joins TRBV30 to TRBJ2-3, with 7 bases identical to TRBD2. This CDR3 has 14 amino acids. J lost 4 bases, V lost 5 bases, and 9 bases had no gene match. CDR1 and CDR2 from the germline V gene are GTSNPN and SVGIG (reference sequence). Written as DNA, the CDR3 is TGTGCCTGGGACCCCCTAGGGAGGGCAGATACGCAGTATTTT. Translation: CAWDPLGRADTQYF.

The chain employs TRBV20-1 and TRBJ2-7; D may be TRBD2 (6 bases). CDR3 length: 14 amino acids. Germline V gives CDR1 DFQATT, CDR2 SNEGSKA (reference sequence). V was clipped by 0 bases and J by 3 bases, with 12 bases between them. The DNA for the CDR3 is TGCAGTGCTAGAGATTGGGAGCGGGTCTACGAGCAGTACTTC. Protein: CSARDWERVYEQYF.

The chain recombines TRBV19 with TRBJ2-7, with 10 nucleotides matching TRBD2. Germline V gives CDR1 LNHDA, CDR2 SQIVND (reference sequence). V gave up 5 bases and J gave up 1 base; unmatched junction bases: 8. The CDR3 has 16 residues. CDR3 loop: CASSPVRTSGSYEQYF. The CDR3 DNA follows: TGTGCCAGTAGTCCGGTTAGGACTAGCGGATCCTACGAGCAGTACTTC. The full variable domain, in which reference TRBV19 and TRBJ2-7 provide the parts outside the CDR3, is DGGITQSPKYLFRKEGQNVTLSCEQNLNHDAMYWYRQDPGQGLRLIYYSQIVNDFQKGDIAEGYSVSREKKESFPLTVTSAQKNPTAFYLCASSPVRTSGSYEQYFGPGTRLTVT.

The table lists this clonotype with many counts. The chain employs TRBV28 and TRBJ2-7, with D perhaps matching TRBD1 (6 bases). Germline assignment: CDR1 MDHEN and CDR2 SYDVKM. The CDR3 loop spans 15 amino acids. V was pared by 3 bases and J by 5 bases, with 17 bases between. The CDR3 coding sequence is TGTGCCAGCAGTTTTGGGGCAGGGGTTTTCAACGAGCAGTACTTC. This encodes CASSFGAGVFNEQYF.

The rearrangement uses TRBV28 and TRBJ2-1; 14 positions agree with TRBD2. Germline V lookup: CDR1 MDHEN, CDR2 SYDVKM. Unmatched junction bases numbered 13, after V lost 6 bases and J lost 6 bases. The CDR3 spans 18 residues. CDR3 sequence: CASRGGTSGRSAPNEQFF. In DNA, the CDR3 is TGTGCCAGCAGGGGAGGGACTAGCGGGAGATCGGCCCCCAATGAGCAGTTCTTC.

Regarding this clonotype: Being one base from a much bigger clone, this may be a read error. The CDR3 carries no conserved terminal phenylalanine or tryptophan, so it likely arises from a read error. The chain joins TRBV3-1 to TRBJ2-7; TRBD2 aligns across 11 bases. Unmatched junction bases numbered 10, after V lost 1 base and J lost 2 bases. The CDR3 length is 18 residues. Per germline, CDR1 LGHDT and CDR2 YNNKEL (reference sequence). CDR3 in amino acids: CASSQAGVAGGGPYEQYL. The CDR3 DNA reads as TGTGCCAGCAGCCAAGCGGGAGTAGCGGGAGGGGGGCCCTACGAGCAGTACCTC.

V and J are TRBV28 and TRBJ2-3; TRBD2 agrees at 8 bases. V lost 3 bases, J lost 6 bases, and 11 bases stayed unmatched. The CDR3 sequence is 16 residues long. Germline values: CDR1 MDHEN, CDR2 SYDVKM. In DNA, the CDR3 is TGTGCCAGCAGTTTTAGCGGGAAAGGAGTGCGGGATACGCAGTATTTT. This sequence encodes CASSFSGKGVRDTQYF.

This clonotype was detected ten times or more. The V and J genes are TRBV30 and TRBJ2-7; 9 positions match TRBD1. This CDR3 region has 15 residues. V lost 0 bases, J lost 7 bases, and 10 bases stayed unmatched. The germline CDR1 and CDR2 sequences are GTSNPN and SVGIG (reference sequence). Written as DNA, the CDR3 is TGTGCCTGGAGTGTACCGGGACAGGGATTTCGAGAGCAGTACTTC. This gives the protein CAWSVPGQGFREQYF.

Many counts were recorded for this clonotype. This chain links TRBV27 with TRBJ2-7; 9 bases match TRBD2. Germline trimming cut 6 bases from V and 2 bases from J; bases unmatched to any gene: 2. This CDR3 has 13 residues. Germline V gives CDR1 MNHEY, CDR2 SMNVEV (reference sequence). The CDR3 bases are TGTGCCAGCAGCGCGGGAGGGCCCTACGAGCAGTACTTC. It specifies CASSAGGPYEQYF.

The sample holds many counts of this clonotype. The chain uses TRBV12-3 or TRBV12-4 and TRBJ2-2; D is perhaps TRBD1 or TRBD2 (5 bases each). The CDR3 is 16 residues long. V was cut by 7 bases and J by 1 base, with 16 bases left in between. DNA for the CDR3: TGTGCCAGCAACTTATGGGGGAGTGGGAACACCGGGGAGCTGTTTTTT. This gives the protein CASNLWGSGNTGELFF.

This clonotype came up a few times. The chain employs TRBV19 and TRBJ2-5; 9 bases align to TRBD2. The CDR3 loop spans 15 amino acids. The germline V gene has CDR1 LNHDA and CDR2 SQIVND (reference sequence). Trimming took 4 bases from V and 5 from J; bases not matched to a gene: 8. CDR3 sequence (DNA): TGTGCCAGTAGTACGGGACTAGCCGGGGGGGAGACCCAGTACTTC. It encodes CASSTGLAGGETQYF.

This clonotype was picked up a small number of times. V gene TRBV5-8 combines with J gene TRBJ1-6; TRBD1 agrees at 7 bases. Germline values: CDR1 SGHTS, CDR2 YDEGEE. V lost 2 bases and J lost 5; bases outside the gene matches: 1. This CDR3 has 14 residues. CDR3 in amino acids: CASSFGQDNSPLHF. In DNA form, the CDR3 reads TGTGCCAGCAGCTTCGGACAGGATAATTCACCCCTCCACTTT.

In this sample, this clonotype turned up many times. The chain joins TRBV27 to TRBJ1-2; weak D call: TRBD1 (5 bases). Germline loops: CDR1 MNHEY, CDR2 SMNVEV (reference sequence). Trimming removed 5 bases from V and 2 bases from J, with 21 bases in between. The CDR3 has 17 amino acids. CDR3 in DNA: TGTGCCAGCAGTCCCTCCGGGACGGACGCGTTAAACTATGGCTACACCTTC. Protein sequence: CASSPSGTDALNYGYTF.

This clonotype has only a few counts. V usage is TRBV13 and J usage is TRBJ2-1; TRBD2 matches 13 bases. J was trimmed by 8 bases and V by 5 bases; bases with no gene match: 18. This CDR3 is built from 19 residues. Germline CDR1 reads PRHDT; CDR2 reads FYEKMQ (reference sequence). CDR3 in DNA: TGTGCCAGCAGCCCAGGGACTAGCGGGGTGGGCCCCAACAATCATGAGCAGTTCTTC. This encodes CASSPGTSGVGPNNHEQFF.

The chain has TRBV18 and TRBJ2-6; D is possibly TRBD1 or TRBD2 (6 bases each). The V and J ends lost 1 base and 0 bases respectively, with 13 bases between them. The V gene's germline CDR1 is KGHSH and CDR2 LQKENI. The length of the CDR3 is 18 residues. CDR3 in DNA: TGTGCCAGCTCACCACGAGGGGGGCTGAGCTCTGGGGCCAACGTCCTGACTTTC. It translates to CASSPRGGLSSGANVLTF.

This clonotype has at least ten counts. The V call is TRBV7-2, the J call TRBJ2-7; 7 nucleotides agree with TRBD2. V gave up 4 bases and J gave up 3 bases; unmatched junction bases: 12. Germline V gene data show CDR1 as SGHTA and CDR2 as FQGNSA. CDR3 length: 16 amino acids. As DNA, the CDR3 is TGTGCCAGCAGCTACACGCCGGGACTAATAAGCTACGAGCAGTACTTC. It is translated as CASSYTPGLISYEQYF.

This clonotype has at least ten counts. The chain links TRBV5-8 to TRBJ2-3, with 7 bases aligning to TRBD2. Per the germline V gene, CDR1 is SGHTS and CDR2 is YDEGEE. CDR3 length equals 16 residues. With V trimmed by 2 bases and J by 3 bases, 9 bases remained unmatched. CDR3 region: CASSFPSGIETDTQYF. The CDR3 DNA follows: TGTGCCAGCAGCTTTCCCAGCGGGATTGAGACAGATACGCAGTATTTT.

This clonotype has at least ten counts. The V gene is TRBV5-8, the J gene TRBJ2-3; the match to TRBD2 covers 8 bases. After removal of 5 bases from V and 2 bases from J, the junction contained 7 bases not matched to a gene. Germline V gene lookup returns CDR1 SGHTS and CDR2 YDEGEE. The CDR3 contains 15 residues. CDR3 sequence: CASRRDSGNTDTQYF. Here the CDR3 DNA reads TGTGCCAGCAGGAGGGATAGCGGGAACACAGATACGCAGTATTTT.